The 23 T cell receptor beta chains reported below all come from one sample, sequenced in a study of siplizumab effects on memory and regulatory T cells. Produced via immunoSEQ multiplex PCR; TCRdb's table is partial and in-frame only. In the table there are 94,000 or so clones, 80% to 95% of which are singletons. Sequencing was done on a sample of CD8+ T cells sorted from blood. Receptor source: a human donor in good health.

The chain combines TRBV5-4 with TRBJ1-1, with D possibly being TRBD1 (5 bases). The V and J ends lost 2 bases and 8 bases respectively, with 16 bases between them. The CDR3 runs to 14 residues. CDR1 and CDR2 from the germline V gene are SGHNT and YYREEE (reference sequence). The CDR3 loop reads CASSFRGRDGEAFF. The CDR3, as DNA: TGTGCCAGCAGCTTTCGTGGCAGGGATGGAGAAGCTTTCTTT.

The rearrangement links TRBV6-6 to TRBJ2-1; D may be TRBD2 (7 bases). Germline V gene sequence: CDR1 MNHNY, CDR2 SVGAGI (reference sequence). The CDR3 totals 15 residues. Trimming stripped 0 bases from V and 7 bases from J, with 13 bases between. CDR3: CASSYSIKGGNEQFF. The CDR3 DNA reads TGTGCCAGCAGTTACTCGATAAAGGGGGGGAATGAGCAGTTCTTC.

The genes are TRBV19 and TRBJ1-1, with D possibly TRBD1 on 5 matching bases. V dropped 5 bases and J dropped 2 bases, with 15 bases sitting between them. The germline V gene encodes CDR1 LNHDA and CDR2 SQIVND (reference sequence). The CDR3 is 15 residues long. The DNA of the CDR3 is TGTGCCAGTAGTCCCTCGCCGGGGGGAAACACTGAAGCTTTCTTT. Protein: CASSPSPGGNTEAFF.

This chain joins TRBV7-9 and TRBJ2-1, with D uncertain. Trimming removed 7 bases at V and 5 bases at J, with 15 bases between. CDR3 size: 14 residues. Germline V lookup: CDR1 SEHNR, CDR2 FQNEAQ (reference sequence). The CDR3 is CASTHVRPDNEQFF. The DNA of the CDR3 is TGTGCCAGCACCCACGTTCGGCCTGACAATGAGCAGTTCTTC.

The rearrangement uses TRBV6-5 and TRBJ2-1; D not resolved. CDR3 length: 11 residues. The ends were cut back, 6 bases at V and 9 bases at J, with 9 bases in the middle. CDR1 MNHEY and CDR2 SVGAGI come from the germline V gene. The CDR3 protein is CASRAGVEQFF. The CDR3, as DNA: TGTGCCAGCAGGGCCGGAGTTGAGCAGTTCTTC.

In this sample, this clone turned up once. This chain connects TRBV9 to TRBJ2-2, with a tentative D call TRBD1 (7 bases). This CDR3 has 20 amino acids. Germline V gene sequence: CDR1 SGDLS, CDR2 YYNGEE. V gave up 0 bases and J gave up 3 bases, with 24 bases separating them. CDR3 in DNA: TGTGCCAGCAGCGTAGCTGTTCGACAGGGAGGCCGAAGGGACACCGGGGAGCTGTTTTTT. Protein sequence: CASSVAVRQGGRRDTGELFF.

The genes are TRBV4-1 and TRBJ2-1; perhaps TRBD2 as D (7 bases). The V gene lost 0 bases and the J gene lost 4 bases, with 13 bases spanning the gap. The CDR3 runs 16 residues. The germline CDR1 and CDR2 sequences are MGHRA and YSYEKL. CDR3 amino acids: CASSQDPGGRYNEQFF. As DNA, the CDR3 is TGCGCCAGCAGCCAAGATCCCGGGGGGCGATACAATGAGCAGTTCTTC.

This clone came up a few times. The CDR3, as DNA: TGTGCCAGCAGCCAGACAGGGGGGGACTATGGCTACACCTTC. Its translation: CASSQTGGDYGYTF. V is TRBV11-3 and J is TRBJ1-2, with 9 nucleotides matching TRBD1. The CDR3 spans 14 residues. Unmatched junction bases numbered 4, after V lost 5 bases and J lost 3 bases. CDR1 and CDR2 from the germline V gene are SGHNT and YENEEA.

The genes are TRBV5-4 and TRBJ1-6, with D possibly TRBD1 on 5 matching bases. The CDR3 extends over 16 amino acids. Germline lookup yields CDR1 SGHNT and CDR2 YYREEE (reference sequence). The V end was cut by 4 bases, the J end by 0 bases, with 11 bases between. The CDR3 DNA reads TGTGCCAGCAGCCCCCGGGGCAGCTCCTATAATTCACCCCTCCACTTT. Amino acids: CASSPRGSSYNSPLHF.

The chain is built from TRBV7-9 and TRBJ2-7, with D unresolved. CDR3 length equals 14 residues. Per germline, CDR1 SEHNR and CDR2 FQNEAQ (reference sequence). Trimming left V 5 bases short and J 5 bases short, with 16 bases between. CDR3 amino acids: CASSPFLGFDEQYF. CDR3 DNA sequence: TGTGCCAGCAGCCCTTTTTTGGGTTTTGACGAGCAGTACTTC.

The chain recombines TRBV13 with TRBJ1-1, with D perhaps TRBD1 (5 bases). CDR1 and CDR2 from the germline V gene are PRHDT and FYEKMQ (reference sequence). The CDR3 spans 11 residues. V was cut by 1 base and J by 11 bases, with 8 bases left in between. CDR3 in DNA: TGTGCCAGCAGCTTAGTAGGGGTTGCTTTCTTT. Amino acid sequence: CASSLVGVAFF.

This chain joins TRBV19 and TRBJ2-7; D gene unclear. Trimming stripped 1 base from V and 0 bases from J, with 7 bases between. Germline CDR1 reads LNHDA; CDR2 reads SQIVND (reference sequence). The CDR3 spans 14 residues. The CDR3 spells CASSIGPSSYEQYF. The CDR3 DNA reads as TGTGCCAGTAGTATAGGGCCCAGCTCCTACGAGCAGTACTTC.

CDR3 residues: CASRSRPSYEQYF. The CDR3 bases are TGTGCAAGTCGCAGCAGGCCCTCCTACGAGCAGTACTTC. V usage is TRBV12-2 and J usage is TRBJ2-7; the table names TRBD1, a call not compared with the DNA. TRBV12-2 is a listed pseudogene. The CDR3 extends over 13 amino acids.

This chain uses TRBV4-1 with TRBJ2-7; maybe TRBD2 (5 bases). This CDR3 spans 14 amino acids. V lost 0 bases, J lost 4 bases, and 10 bases lay in between. Germline V gene sequence: CDR1 MGHRA, CDR2 YSYEKL. The chain's CDR3 is CASSQDGDPYEQYF. As DNA, the CDR3 is TGCGCCAGCAGCCAAGACGGGGATCCTTACGAGCAGTACTTC.

This clone was detected only once. The chain recombines TRBV27 with TRBJ2-7, with TRBD2 matching over 13 bases. The ends lost 0 bases at V and 5 bases at J; junction bases unmatched: 1. The CDR3 is 15 residues long. The germline CDR1 and CDR2 sequences are MNHEY and SMNVEV (reference sequence). The CDR3 protein is CASSLSGTSGNEQYF. Here the CDR3 DNA reads TGTGCCAGCAGTTTATCGGGGACTAGCGGGAACGAGCAGTACTTC.

The CDR3 loop is CAISDPRVELNYGYTF. The CDR3, as DNA: TGTGCCATCAGTGACCCCAGGGTGGAATTGAATTATGGCTACACCTTC. The rearrangement links TRBV10-3 to TRBJ1-2, with D possibly matching TRBD1 (5 bases). Germline V lookup: CDR1 ENHRY, CDR2 SYGVKD. Trimming pared 3 bases from V and 5 bases from J, leaving 19 bases between. This CDR3 is 16 amino acids long.

This chain uses TRBV9 with TRBJ2-1, with 8 bases fitting TRBD1. The V gene's germline CDR1 is SGDLS and CDR2 YYNGEE. Trimming took 3 bases from V and 3 from J; bases not matched to a gene: 8. The CDR3 loop spans 16 amino acids. CDR3 in DNA: TGTGCCAGCAGCGCCGGTCCAGGACAGGGCTACAATGAGCAGTTCTTC. It codes for CASSAGPGQGYNEQFF.

V is TRBV7-9 and J is TRBJ2-7; D gene uncertain. This CDR3 comprises 15 residues. V gave up 7 bases and J gave up 2 bases, with 18 bases separating them. Germline V gene sequence: CDR1 SEHNR, CDR2 FQNEAQ (reference sequence). The CDR3 region is CASTSTDLGTYEQYF. CDR3 coding DNA: TGTGCCAGCACCTCCACGGATCTGGGGACCTACGAGCAGTACTTC.

The V call is TRBV27, the J call TRBJ2-7; perhaps TRBD2 as D (6 bases). Trimming removed 3 bases at V and 2 bases at J, with 14 bases between. CDR1 and CDR2 (germline): MNHEY, SMNVEV (reference sequence). This CDR3 has 15 residues. DNA for the CDR3: TGTGCCAGCAGTTTCCTTCAGGGAGGCACCTACGAGCAGTACTTC. Protein: CASSFLQGGTYEQYF.

The gene calls are TRBV6-6 and TRBJ2-3, with D uncertain. This CDR3 spans 13 amino acids. Trimming cost V 7 bases and J 4 bases, with 12 bases left between them. Germline loops: CDR1 MNHNY, CDR2 SVGAGI (reference sequence). This CDR3 is CASNNPIADTQYF. In DNA, the CDR3 is TGTGCCAGCAACAACCCAATAGCAGATACGCAGTATTTT.

This clone was recorded only once. This sequence joins TRBV27 and TRBJ1-3; D ambiguous. The V gene lost 5 bases and the J gene lost 1 base, with 12 bases spanning the gap. The CDR3 contains 15 residues. Looked up from germline, CDR1 is MNHEY and CDR2 is SMNVEV (reference sequence). The CDR3 nucleotides read TGTGCCAGCAGTCTCACTACGGGATCTGGAAACACCATATATTTT. The encoded protein is CASSLTTGSGNTIYF.

This clone was detected only a few times. The rearrangement joins TRBV13 to TRBJ1-4; D gene uncertain. Germline loops: CDR1 PRHDT, CDR2 FYEKMQ (reference sequence). There are 12 residues in the CDR3. Trimming left V 6 bases short and J 8 bases short, with 10 bases between. CDR3 in amino acids: CASRAFGEKLFF. CDR3 nucleotide sequence: TGTGCCAGCAGGGCCTTCGGGGAAAAACTGTTTTTT.

The J gene is TRBJ1-5, the V gene TRBV6-1, with 7 nucleotides matching TRBD1. Germline-derived CDR1 and CDR2 are MNHNS and SASEGT. V gave up 8 bases and J gave up 3 bases; unmatched junction bases: 10. This CDR3 contains 15 residues. CDR3 sequence reads: CASRTGPFDNQPQHF. The CDR3 nucleotides are TGTGCCAGCCGGACAGGTCCTTTCGACAATCAGCCCCAGCATTTT.